These T cell receptor beta chains were read from a single sample in a study of T cell changes during pregnancy in multiple sclerosis. Profiled with immunoSEQ multiplex PCR; TCRdb holds only in-frame clones, not every one. The data contain tens of thousands of clones, 92% of them seen just once; the ten biggest clones take up less than 3%. The starting material was peripheral blood, obtained before pregnancy. All receptors come from a female donor with multiple sclerosis, enrolled in a pregnancy study. CDR3s include the opening cysteine and the closing phenylalanine or tryptophan. D genes are given only for firm matches. Expanded clones get a size class; other rows say once, few or many, or leave the size out.

CDR3,DNA,size,J,V,D
CASSQGGVSSGANVLTF,TGTGCCAGCAGCCAGGGGGGCGTTAGCTCTGGGGCCAACGTCCTGACTTTC,.,TRBJ2-6,TRBV28,.
CSARDRGTYNEQFF,TGCAGCGCCCGGGACAGGGGGACCTACAATGAGCAGTTCTTC,.,TRBJ2-1,TRBV29-1,TRBD1
CASSGRGGLSGSIHEQYF,TGTGCCAGCAGTGGCAGGGGGGGTCTGAGCGGGAGTATCCACGAGCAGTACTTC,.,TRBJ2-7,TRBV6-1,.
CASSAGQGVWYEQYF,TGTGCCAGCAGCGCTGGACAGGGGGTATGGTACGAGCAGTACTTC,.,TRBJ2-7,TRBV11-2,TRBD1
CAISESDYPGTATYEQYF,TGTGCCATCAGTGAGTCAGATTACCCCGGGACAGCCACCTACGAGCAGTACTTC,once,TRBJ2-7,TRBV10-3,TRBD1
CASGGGRGQPQHF,TGTGCCAGTGGGGGGGGGCGCGGTCAGCCCCAGCATTTT,.,TRBJ1-5,TRBV19,.
CASSYFSGLADSGANVLTF,TGCGCCAGCAGCTATTTCTCGGGACTAGCGGACTCTGGGGCCAACGTCCTGACTTTC,.,TRBJ2-6,TRBV5-1,TRBD2
CASSLGTYEQYF,TGTGCCAGCAGCTTGGGTACCTACGAGCAGTACTTC,medium-sized,TRBJ2-7,TRBV5-6,.
CATTLNAGFEPQHF,TGTGCCACCACCCTAAATGCGGGGTTCGAGCCCCAGCATTTT,.,TRBJ1-5,TRBV15,.
CASSLYRDSGTQYF,TGTGCCAGCAGTTTATACCGGGACAGCGGGACCCAGTACTTC,once,TRBJ2-5,TRBV28,TRBD1
CASRGGINQPQHF,TGTGCCAGCAGAGGGGGAATCAATCAGCCCCAGCATTTT,.,TRBJ1-5,TRBV2,.
CASSEGLVHYNEQFF,TGTGCCAGCAGTGAAGGACTAGTCCACTACAATGAGCAGTTCTTC,.,TRBJ2-1,TRBV28,TRBD2
CASSSRLAGQGGELFF,TGCGCCAGCAGCTCCCGACTAGCGGGCCAGGGAGGGGAGCTGTTTTTT,.,TRBJ2-2,TRBV5-1,TRBD2
CATSRSGTGNNEQFF,TGTGCCACCAGCAGGTCCGGGACAGGGAACAATGAGCAGTTCTTC,.,TRBJ2-1,TRBV15,TRBD1
CASSFKETQYF,TGTGCCAGCAGCTTCAAAGAGACCCAGTACTTC,few,TRBJ2-5,TRBV11-2,.
CAIGRTSPSYEQYF,TGTGCCATCGGACGGACTAGCCCTTCCTACGAGCAGTACTTC,.,TRBJ2-7,TRBV10-3,TRBD2
CASSRGLAGGGELFF,TGTGCCAGCAGCCGGGGACTAGCGGGAGGTGGGGAGCTGTTTTTT,.,TRBJ2-2,TRBV5-4,TRBD2
CASSPKAGWAYGYTF,TGTGCCAGCAGCCCCAAGGCGGGGTGGGCCTATGGCTACACCTTC,.,TRBJ1-2,TRBV13,.
CASSSRGRSNQPQHF,TGTGCCAGCAGTAGCCGTGGTCGGAGCAATCAGCCCCAGCATTTT,.,TRBJ1-5,TRBV27,.
CASSPGGNNEQFF,TGTGCCAGCAGCCCGGGAGGGAACAATGAGCAGTTCTTC,.,TRBJ2-1,TRBV6-1,TRBD2
CAWGTAREAFF,TGTGCCTGGGGGACAGCCCGAGAAGCTTTCTTT,.,TRBJ1-1,TRBV30,TRBD1
CASSLGWRESTDTQYF,TGCGCCAGCAGCCTCGGTTGGCGGGAGAGCACAGATACGCAGTATTTT,.,TRBJ2-3,TRBV4-1,TRBD2
CASSYGGGLNTEAFF,TGTGCCAGCAGTTACGGGGGGGGCTTGAACACTGAAGCTTTCTTT,.,TRBJ1-1,TRBV6-6,.
CASRNRGDEQFF,TGTGCCAGCAGAAACAGGGGCGATGAGCAGTTCTTC,.,TRBJ2-1,TRBV7-9,TRBD1
CASSQARNIQYF,TGTGCCAGCAGTCAAGCGCGAAACATTCAGTACTTC,once,TRBJ2-4,TRBV28,.
CASSQRTSGAYNEQFF,TGCGCCAGCAGCCAACGGACTAGCGGGGCCTACAATGAGCAGTTCTTC,.,TRBJ2-1,TRBV4-1,TRBD2
CASSKTSGSFDEQFF,TGTGCCAGTAGTAAAACGAGCGGGAGTTTCGATGAGCAGTTCTTC,.,TRBJ2-1,TRBV19,TRBD2
CASSDRGQTSSYEQYF,TGTGCCAGCAGCGACAGGGGGCAGACTAGCTCCTACGAGCAGTACTTC,once,TRBJ2-7,TRBV6-4,TRBD1
CAISESAGTGVSDGYTF,TGTGCCATCAGTGAGTCGGCTGGCACAGGGGTATCAGATGGCTACACCTTC,.,TRBJ1-2,TRBV10-3,TRBD1
CASSLDSYEQYF,TGTGCCAGCAGTTTAGATAGCTACGAGCAGTACTTC,.,TRBJ2-7,TRBV28,.
CASSYWEGGRETQYF,TGTGCCAGCAGTTACTGGGAGGGGGGCAGAGAGACCCAGTACTTC,.,TRBJ2-5,TRBV6-5,.
CASSFSSNSGNTIYF,TGTGCCAGCAGTTTTAGTTCGAACTCTGGAAACACCATATATTTT,.,TRBJ1-3,TRBV28,.
CASSKAGGSSYNEQFF,TGTGCCAGCAGCAAAGCGGGCGGGAGCTCCTACAATGAGCAGTTCTTC,.,TRBJ2-1,TRBV21-1,.
CASSLVSFGNQPQHF,TGTGCCAGCAGCTTAGTCAGTTTTGGTAATCAGCCCCAGCATTTT,.,TRBJ1-5,TRBV7-8,.
CASSGGIDGRSNYGYTF,TGCGCCAGCAGCGGGGGGATCGATGGCAGAAGTAACTATGGCTACACCTTC,.,TRBJ1-2,TRBV5-1,.